The clone carrying this TCR beta chain came up a few times. What it binds is unknown. This sample stems from a study of beta chain features in type 1 diabetes. A sort by CD45RO/CCR7/CD25/CD127/CD95/CD27 yielded CD4+ naive, central memory, regulatory and stem cell-like memory cells. All of the sorted populations showed purity greater than 95%. The entirety of the isolated RNA underwent reverse transcription, so expressed TCRB transcripts were sequenced. The average output of naive, central memory and regulatory T cell samples was several million reads. This table comes from immunoSEQ multiplex PCR, and its TCRdb copy is limited to in-frame clones, with some not included. The sample consists of under 400,000 clones, approximately 12% of them appearing once. V lost 4 bases and J 4 bases, leaving 11 bases between the germline ends. The germline V gene has CDR1 SGHTA and CDR2 FQGNSA. The CDR3 consists of 14 residues.

Study results and limitations: TCRB CDR3 length was moderately but significantly reduced in all four CD4+ subsets of Type 1 diabetes patients. Individuals with type 1 diabetes displayed fewer insertions and more deletions at VDJ junctions.

The chain employs TRBV7-2 and TRBJ1-3; tentative D call: TRBD1 (5 bases). The receptor's source is a woman younger than 30 with type 1 diabetes. The sample comprised naive CD4+ T cells from blood. The CDR3 bases are TGTGCCAGCAGCTCAGGGTTGTCCGGAAACACCATATATTTT. Amino acid sequence: CASSSGLSGNTIYF.